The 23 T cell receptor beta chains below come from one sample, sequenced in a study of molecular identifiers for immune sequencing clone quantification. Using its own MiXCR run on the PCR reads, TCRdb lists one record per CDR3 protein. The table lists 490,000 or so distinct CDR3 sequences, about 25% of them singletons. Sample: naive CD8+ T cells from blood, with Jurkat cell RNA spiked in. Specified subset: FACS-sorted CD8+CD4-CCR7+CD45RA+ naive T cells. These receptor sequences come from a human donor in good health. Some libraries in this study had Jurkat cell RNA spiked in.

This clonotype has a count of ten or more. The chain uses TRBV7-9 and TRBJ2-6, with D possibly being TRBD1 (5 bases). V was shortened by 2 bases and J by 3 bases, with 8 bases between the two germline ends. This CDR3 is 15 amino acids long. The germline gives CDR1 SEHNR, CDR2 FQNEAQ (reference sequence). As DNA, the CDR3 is TGTGCCAGCAGCTTATCAGGGATTGGGGCCAACGTCCTGACTTTC. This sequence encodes CASSLSGIGANVLTF.

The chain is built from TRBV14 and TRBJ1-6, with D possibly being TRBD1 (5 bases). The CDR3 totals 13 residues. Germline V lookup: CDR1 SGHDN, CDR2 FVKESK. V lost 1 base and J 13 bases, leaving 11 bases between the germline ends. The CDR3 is CASSQVQGMPLHF. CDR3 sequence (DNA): TGTGCCAGCAGCCAAGTTCAGGGCATGCCCCTCCACTTT.

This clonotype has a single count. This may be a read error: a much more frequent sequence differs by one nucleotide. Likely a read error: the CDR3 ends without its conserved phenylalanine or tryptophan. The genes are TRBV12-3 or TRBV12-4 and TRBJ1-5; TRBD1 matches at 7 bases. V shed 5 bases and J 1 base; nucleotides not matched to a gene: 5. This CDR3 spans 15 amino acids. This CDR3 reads CASSRGTASNQPQHL. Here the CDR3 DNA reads TGTGCCAGCAGTCGCGGGACAGCAAGCAATCAGCCCCAGCATCTT.

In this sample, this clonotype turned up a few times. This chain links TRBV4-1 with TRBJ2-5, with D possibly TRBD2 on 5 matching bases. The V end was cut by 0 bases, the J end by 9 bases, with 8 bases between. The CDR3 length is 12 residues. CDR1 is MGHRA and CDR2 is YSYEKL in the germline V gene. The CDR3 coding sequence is TGCGCCAGCAGCCAAGATAGCGTAGCCCAGTACTTC. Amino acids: CASSQDSVAQYF.

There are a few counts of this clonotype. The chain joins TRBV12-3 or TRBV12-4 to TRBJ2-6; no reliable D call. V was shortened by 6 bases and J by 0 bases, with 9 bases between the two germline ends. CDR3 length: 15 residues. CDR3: CASSTLNSGANVLTF. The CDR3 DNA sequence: TGTGCCAGCAGCACTTTGAACTCTGGGGCCAACGTCCTGACTTTC.

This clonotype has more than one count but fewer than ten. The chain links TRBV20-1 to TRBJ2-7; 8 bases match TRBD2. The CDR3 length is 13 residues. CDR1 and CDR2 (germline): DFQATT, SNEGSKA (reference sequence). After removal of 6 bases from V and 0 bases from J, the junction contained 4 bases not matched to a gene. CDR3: CSARGGYSYEQYF. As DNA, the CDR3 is TGCAGTGCCCGGGGGGGCTACTCCTACGAGCAGTACTTC.

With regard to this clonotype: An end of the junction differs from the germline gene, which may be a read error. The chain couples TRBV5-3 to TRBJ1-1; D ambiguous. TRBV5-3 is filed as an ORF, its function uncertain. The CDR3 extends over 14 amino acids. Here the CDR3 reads CASSLASGWSEAFF. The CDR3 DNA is TGTGCCAGCAGCTTGGCTTCCGGGTGGTCGGAAGCTTTCTTT.

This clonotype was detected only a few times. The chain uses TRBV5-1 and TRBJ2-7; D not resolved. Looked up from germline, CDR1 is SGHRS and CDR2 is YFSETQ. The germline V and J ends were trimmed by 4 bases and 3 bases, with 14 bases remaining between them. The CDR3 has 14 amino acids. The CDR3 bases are TGCGCCAGCAGCCCCGACATGGCGGACTACGAGCAGTACTTC. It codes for CASSPDMADYEQYF.

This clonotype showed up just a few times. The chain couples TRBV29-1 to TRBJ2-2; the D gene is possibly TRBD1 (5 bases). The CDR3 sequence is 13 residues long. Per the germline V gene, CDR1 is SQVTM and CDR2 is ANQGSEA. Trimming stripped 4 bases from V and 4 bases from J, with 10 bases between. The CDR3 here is CSVVLGATGELFF. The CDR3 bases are TGCAGCGTTGTTCTAGGGGCCACCGGGGAGCTGTTTTTT.

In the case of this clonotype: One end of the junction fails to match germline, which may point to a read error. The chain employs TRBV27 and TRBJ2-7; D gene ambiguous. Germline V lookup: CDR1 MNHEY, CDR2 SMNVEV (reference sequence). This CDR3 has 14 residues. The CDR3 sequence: CASSSTATPYELYF. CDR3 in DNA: TGTGCCAGCAGTTCCACGGCCACTCCCTACGAGCTGTACTTC.

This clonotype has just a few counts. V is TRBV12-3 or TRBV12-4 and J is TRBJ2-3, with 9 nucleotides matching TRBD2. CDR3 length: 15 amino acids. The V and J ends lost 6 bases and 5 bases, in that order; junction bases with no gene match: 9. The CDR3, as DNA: TGTGCCAGCAGCCCGACTAGCGGCCTTTTAGATACGCAGTATTTT. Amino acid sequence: CASSPTSGLLDTQYF.

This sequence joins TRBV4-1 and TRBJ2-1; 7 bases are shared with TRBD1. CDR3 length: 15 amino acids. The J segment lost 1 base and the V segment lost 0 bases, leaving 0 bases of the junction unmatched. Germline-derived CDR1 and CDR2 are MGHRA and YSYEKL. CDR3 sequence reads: CASSQEDRSYNEQFF. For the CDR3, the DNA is TGCGCCAGCAGCCAAGAGGACAGGTCCTACAATGAGCAGTTCTTC.

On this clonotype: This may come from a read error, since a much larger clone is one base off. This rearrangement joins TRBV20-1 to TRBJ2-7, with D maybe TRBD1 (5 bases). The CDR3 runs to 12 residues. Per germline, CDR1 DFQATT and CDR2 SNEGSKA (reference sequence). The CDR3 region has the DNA TGCGGTGCTCCAGGGTATGCCTACGAGCAGTACTTC. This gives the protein CGAPGYAYEQYF.

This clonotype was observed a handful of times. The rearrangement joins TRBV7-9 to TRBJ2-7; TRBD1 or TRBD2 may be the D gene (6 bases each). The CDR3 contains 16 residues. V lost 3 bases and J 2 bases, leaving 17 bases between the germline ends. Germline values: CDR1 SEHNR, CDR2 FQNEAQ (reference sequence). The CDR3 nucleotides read TGTGCCAGCAGCTTGGGGGGCGGACCCCCGGCCTACGAGCAGTACTTC. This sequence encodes CASSLGGGPPAYEQYF.

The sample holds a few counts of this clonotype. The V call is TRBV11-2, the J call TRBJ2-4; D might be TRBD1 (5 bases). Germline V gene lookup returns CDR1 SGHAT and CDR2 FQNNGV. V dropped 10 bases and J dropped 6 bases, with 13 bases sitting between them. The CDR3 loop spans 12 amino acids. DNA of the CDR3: TGTGCCACCCGTGACAGAATAAACATTCAGTACTTC. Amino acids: CATRDRINIQYF.

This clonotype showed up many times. This chain's CDR3 is CASSLGGGEEQYF. For the CDR3, the DNA is TGTGCCAGCAGCTTAGGCGGGGGTGAAGAGCAGTACTTC. The gene calls are TRBV13 and TRBJ2-7; D is possibly TRBD2 (6 bases). CDR3 length equals 13 residues. CDR1 PRHDT and CDR2 FYEKMQ come from the germline V gene (reference sequence). The germline V and J ends were trimmed by 0 bases and 7 bases, with 10 bases remaining between them.

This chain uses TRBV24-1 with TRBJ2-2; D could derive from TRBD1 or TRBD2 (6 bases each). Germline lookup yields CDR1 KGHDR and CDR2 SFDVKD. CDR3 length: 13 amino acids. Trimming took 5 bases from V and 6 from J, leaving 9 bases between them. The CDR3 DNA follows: TGTGCCACCAGTGTAGGGGGGCCCGGGGAGCTGTTTTTT. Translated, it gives CATSVGGPGELFF.

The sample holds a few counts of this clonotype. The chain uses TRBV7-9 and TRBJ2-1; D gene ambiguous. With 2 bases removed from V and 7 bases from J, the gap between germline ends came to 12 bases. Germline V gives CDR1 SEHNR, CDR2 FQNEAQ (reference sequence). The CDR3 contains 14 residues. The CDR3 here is CASSLPLARNEQFF. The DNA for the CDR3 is TGTGCCAGCAGCTTACCCTTAGCAAGGAATGAGCAGTTCTTC.

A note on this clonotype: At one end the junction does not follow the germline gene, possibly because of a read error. The CDR3 DNA is TGTGCCGGCAGTGGCAGGGCTGGAAACACCATATATTTT. This encodes CAGSGRAGNTIYF. The rearrangement joins TRBV2 to TRBJ1-3, with D possibly matching TRBD1 (5 bases). The germline V gene encodes CDR1 SNHLY and CDR2 FYNNEI. The CDR3 sequence is 13 residues long.

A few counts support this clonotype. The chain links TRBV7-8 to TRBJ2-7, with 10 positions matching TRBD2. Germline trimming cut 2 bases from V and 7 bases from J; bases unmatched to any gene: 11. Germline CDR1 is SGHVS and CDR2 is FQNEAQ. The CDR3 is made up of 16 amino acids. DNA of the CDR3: TGTGCCAGCAGCTTATGTGCTAGCGGGGGTTGGTGTGAGCAGTACTTC. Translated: CASSLCASGGWCEQYF.

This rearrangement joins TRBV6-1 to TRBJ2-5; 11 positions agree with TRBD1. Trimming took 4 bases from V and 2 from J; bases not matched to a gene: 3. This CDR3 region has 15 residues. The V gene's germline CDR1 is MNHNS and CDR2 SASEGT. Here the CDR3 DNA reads TGTGCCAGCAGTGTTCGGGACAGGGGGCAAGAGACCCAGTACTTC. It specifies CASSVRDRGQETQYF.

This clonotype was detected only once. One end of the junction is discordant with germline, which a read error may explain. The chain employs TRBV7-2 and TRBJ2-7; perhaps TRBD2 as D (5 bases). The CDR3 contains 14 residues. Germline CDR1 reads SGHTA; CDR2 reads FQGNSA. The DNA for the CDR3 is TGTGCCAGCAGCCCCCGAGGGAGCTCCTCCGCGCCGTCCTTC. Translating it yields CASSPRGSSSAPSF.

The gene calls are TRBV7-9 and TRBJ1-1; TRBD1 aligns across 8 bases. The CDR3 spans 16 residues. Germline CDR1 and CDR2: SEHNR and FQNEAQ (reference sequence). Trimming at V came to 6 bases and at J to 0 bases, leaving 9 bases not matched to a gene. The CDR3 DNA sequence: TGTGCCAGCAGTTCTCAAGACAGGGGACTGAACACTGAAGCTTTCTTT. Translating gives CASSSQDRGLNTEAFF.